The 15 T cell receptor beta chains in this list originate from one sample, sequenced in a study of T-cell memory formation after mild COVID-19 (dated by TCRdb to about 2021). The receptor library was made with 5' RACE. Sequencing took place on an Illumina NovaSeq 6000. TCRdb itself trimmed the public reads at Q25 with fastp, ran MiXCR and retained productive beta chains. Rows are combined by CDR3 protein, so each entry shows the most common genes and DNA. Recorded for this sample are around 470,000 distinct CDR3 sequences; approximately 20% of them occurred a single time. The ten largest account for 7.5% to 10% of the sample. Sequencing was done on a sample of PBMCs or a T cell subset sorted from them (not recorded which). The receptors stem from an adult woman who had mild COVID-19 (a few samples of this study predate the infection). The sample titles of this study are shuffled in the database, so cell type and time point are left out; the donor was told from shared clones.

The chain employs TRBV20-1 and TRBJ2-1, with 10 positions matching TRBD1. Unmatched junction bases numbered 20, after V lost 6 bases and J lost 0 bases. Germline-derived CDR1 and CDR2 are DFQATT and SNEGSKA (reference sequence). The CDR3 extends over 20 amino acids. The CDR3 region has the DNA TGCAGTGCGAAGTCTCCATCCGGGACAGGGGTTTGGGGCTCCTACAATGAGCAGTTCTTC. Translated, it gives CSAKSPSGTGVWGSYNEQFF.

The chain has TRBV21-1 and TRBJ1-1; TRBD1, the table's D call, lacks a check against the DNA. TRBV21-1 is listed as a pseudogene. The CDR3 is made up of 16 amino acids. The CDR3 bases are TGTGCCAGCAGCAAGCAGGGGAAACAAATGAACACTGAAGCTTTCTTT. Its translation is CASSKQGKQMNTEAFF.

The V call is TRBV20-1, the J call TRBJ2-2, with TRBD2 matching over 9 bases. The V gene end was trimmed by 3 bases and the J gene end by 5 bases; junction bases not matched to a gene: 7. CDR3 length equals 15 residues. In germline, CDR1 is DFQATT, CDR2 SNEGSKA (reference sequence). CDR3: CSARVAGVGTGELFF. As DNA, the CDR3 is TGCAGTGCTAGGGTAGCGGGAGTGGGTACCGGGGAGCTGTTTTTT.

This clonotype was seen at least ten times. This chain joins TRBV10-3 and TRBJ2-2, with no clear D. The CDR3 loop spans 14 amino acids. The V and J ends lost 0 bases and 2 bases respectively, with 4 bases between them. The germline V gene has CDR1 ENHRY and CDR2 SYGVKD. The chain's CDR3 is CAISESVNTGELFF. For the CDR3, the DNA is TGTGCCATCAGTGAGTCGGTCAACACCGGGGAGCTGTTTTTT.

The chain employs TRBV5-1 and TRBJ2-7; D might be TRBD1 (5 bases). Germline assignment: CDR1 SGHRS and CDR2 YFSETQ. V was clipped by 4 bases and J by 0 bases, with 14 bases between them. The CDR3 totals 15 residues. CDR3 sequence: CASSLGQPSSYEQYF. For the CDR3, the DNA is TGCGCCAGCAGCCTCGGACAACCGAGCTCCTACGAGCAGTACTTC.

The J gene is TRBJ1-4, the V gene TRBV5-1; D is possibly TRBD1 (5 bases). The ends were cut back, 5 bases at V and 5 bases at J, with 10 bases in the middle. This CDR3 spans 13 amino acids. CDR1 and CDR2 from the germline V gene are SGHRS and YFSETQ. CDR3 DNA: TGCGCCAGCAGATTAGCAGGGAATGAAAAACTGTTTTTT. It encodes CASRLAGNEKLFF.

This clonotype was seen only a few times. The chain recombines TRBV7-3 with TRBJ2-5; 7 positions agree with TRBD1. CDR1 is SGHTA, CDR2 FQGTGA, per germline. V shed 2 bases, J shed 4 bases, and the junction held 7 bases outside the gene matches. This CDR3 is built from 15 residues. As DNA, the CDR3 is TGTGCCAGCAGCTTAGATCAGGGGGTGGGAGAGACCCAGTACTTC. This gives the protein CASSLDQGVGETQYF.

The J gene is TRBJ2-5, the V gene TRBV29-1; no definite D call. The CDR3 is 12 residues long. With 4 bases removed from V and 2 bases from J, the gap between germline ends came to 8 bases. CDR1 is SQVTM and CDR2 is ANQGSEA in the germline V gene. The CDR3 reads CSVGYTQETQYF. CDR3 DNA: TGCAGCGTTGGCTACACACAAGAGACCCAGTACTTC.

The CDR3 nucleotides read TGCGCCAGCAGCCAAGAGGGACTGCGGCAAGAGACCCAGTACTTC. This sequence encodes CASSQEGLRQETQYF. The chain links TRBV4-3 to TRBJ2-5; TRBD2 is a possible D gene (6 bases). CDR3 size: 15 residues. Trimming left V 0 bases short and J 2 bases short, with 10 bases between. CDR1 and CDR2 from the germline V gene are LGHNA and YSLEER.

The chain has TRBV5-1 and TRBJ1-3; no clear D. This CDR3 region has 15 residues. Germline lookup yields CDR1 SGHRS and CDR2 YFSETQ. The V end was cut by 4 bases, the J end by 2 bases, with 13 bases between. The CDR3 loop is CASSLGSGTGNTIYF. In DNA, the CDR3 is TGCGCCAGCAGCCTGGGATCTGGGACTGGAAACACCATATATTTT.

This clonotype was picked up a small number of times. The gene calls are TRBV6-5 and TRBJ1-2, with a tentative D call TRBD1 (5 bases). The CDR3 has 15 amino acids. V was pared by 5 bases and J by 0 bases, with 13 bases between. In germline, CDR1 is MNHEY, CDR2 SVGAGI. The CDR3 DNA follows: TGTGCCAGCAGTAAATGGGACGGCGCTAACTATGGCTACACCTTC. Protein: CASSKWDGANYGYTF.

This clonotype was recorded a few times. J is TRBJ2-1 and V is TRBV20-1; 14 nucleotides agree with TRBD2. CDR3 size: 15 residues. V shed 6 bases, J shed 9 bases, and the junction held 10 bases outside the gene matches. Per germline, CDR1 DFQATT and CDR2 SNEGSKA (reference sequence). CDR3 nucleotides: TGCAGTGCCCCGGGACTAGCGGGAGATTGGGGTGAGCAGTTCTTC. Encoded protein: CSAPGLAGDWGEQFF.

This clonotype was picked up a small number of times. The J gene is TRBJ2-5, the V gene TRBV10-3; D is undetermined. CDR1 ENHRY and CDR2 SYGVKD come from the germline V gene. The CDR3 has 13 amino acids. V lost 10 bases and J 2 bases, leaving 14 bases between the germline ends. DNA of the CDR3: TGTGCCACCTCACCCAACGGTCAAGAGACCCAGTACTTC. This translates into CATSPNGQETQYF.

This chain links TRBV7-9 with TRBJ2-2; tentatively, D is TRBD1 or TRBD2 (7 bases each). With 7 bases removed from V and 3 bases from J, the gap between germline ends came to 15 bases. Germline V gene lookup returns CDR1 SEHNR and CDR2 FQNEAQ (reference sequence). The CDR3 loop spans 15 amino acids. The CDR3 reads CASNQQGRDTGELFF. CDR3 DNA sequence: TGTGCCAGCAACCAACAGGGGAGGGACACCGGGGAGCTGTTTTTT.

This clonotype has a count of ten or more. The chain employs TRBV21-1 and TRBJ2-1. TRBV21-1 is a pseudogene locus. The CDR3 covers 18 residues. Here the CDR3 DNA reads TGTGCCAGCAGCAAAGCGTCAAGGGTTCTTTGGTCCTACAATGAGCAGTTCTTC. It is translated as CASSKASRVLWSYNEQFF.